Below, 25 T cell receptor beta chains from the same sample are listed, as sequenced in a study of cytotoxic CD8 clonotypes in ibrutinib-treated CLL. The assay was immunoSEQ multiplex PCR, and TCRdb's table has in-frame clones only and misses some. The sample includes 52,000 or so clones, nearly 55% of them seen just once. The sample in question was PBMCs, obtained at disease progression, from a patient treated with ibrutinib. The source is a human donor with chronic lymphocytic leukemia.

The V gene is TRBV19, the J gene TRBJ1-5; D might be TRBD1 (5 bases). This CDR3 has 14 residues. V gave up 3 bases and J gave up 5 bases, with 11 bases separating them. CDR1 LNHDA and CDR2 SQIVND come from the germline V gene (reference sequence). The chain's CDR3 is CASSMGQGHQPQHF. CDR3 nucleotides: TGTGCCAGTAGTATGGGGCAGGGTCATCAGCCCCAGCATTTT.

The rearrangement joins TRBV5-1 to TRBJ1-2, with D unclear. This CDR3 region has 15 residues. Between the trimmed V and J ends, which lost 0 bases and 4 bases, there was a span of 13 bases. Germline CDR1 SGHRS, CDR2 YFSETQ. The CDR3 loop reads CASSLDGSPSYGYTF. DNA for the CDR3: TGCGCCAGCAGCTTGGACGGGTCCCCCTCCTATGGCTACACCTTC.

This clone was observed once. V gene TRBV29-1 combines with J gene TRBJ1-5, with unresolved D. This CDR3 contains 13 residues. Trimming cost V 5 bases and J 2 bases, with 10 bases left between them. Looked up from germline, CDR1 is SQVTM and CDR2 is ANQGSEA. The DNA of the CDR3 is TGCAGCGTTCGGGGTCCGGGCAATCAGCCCCAGCATTTT. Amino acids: CSVRGPGNQPQHF.

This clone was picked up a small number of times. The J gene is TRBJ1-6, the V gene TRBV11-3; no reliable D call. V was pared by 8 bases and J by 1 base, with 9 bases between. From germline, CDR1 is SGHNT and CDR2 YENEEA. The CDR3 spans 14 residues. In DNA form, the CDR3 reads TGTGCCAGCCCTCCGAGATCCTATAATTCACCCCTCCACTTT. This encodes CASPPRSYNSPLHF.

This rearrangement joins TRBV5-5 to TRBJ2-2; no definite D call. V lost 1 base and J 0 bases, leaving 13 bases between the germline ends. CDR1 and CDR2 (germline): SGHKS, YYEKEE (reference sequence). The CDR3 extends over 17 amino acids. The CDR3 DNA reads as TGTGCCAGCAGCTTGTTAGGTTCGGGCGCGAACACCGGGGAGCTGTTTTTT. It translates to CASSLLGSGANTGELFF.

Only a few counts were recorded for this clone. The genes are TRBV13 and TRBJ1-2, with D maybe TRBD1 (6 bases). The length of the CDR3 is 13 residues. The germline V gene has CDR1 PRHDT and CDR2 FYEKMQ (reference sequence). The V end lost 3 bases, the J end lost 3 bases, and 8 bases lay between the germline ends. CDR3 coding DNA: TGTGCCAGCAGCTTGGACAGACACTATGGCTACACCTTC. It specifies CASSLDRHYGYTF. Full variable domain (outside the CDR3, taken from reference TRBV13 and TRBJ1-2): AAGVIQSPRHLIKEKRETATLKCYPIPRHDTVYWYQQGPGQDPQFLISFYEKMQSDKGSIPDRFSAQQFSDYHSELNMSSLELGDSALYFCASSLDRHYGYTFGSGTRLTVV.

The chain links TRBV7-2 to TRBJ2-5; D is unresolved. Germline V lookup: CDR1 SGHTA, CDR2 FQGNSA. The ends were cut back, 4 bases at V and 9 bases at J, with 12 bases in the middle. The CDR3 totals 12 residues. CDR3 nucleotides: TGTGCCAGCAGCTATATCTCGCCGCCCCAGTACTTC. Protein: CASSYISPPQYF.

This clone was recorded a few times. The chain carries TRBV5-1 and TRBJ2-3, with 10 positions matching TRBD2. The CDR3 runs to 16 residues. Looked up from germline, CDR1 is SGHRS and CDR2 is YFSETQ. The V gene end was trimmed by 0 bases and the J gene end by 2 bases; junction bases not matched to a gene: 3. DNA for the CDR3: TGCGCCAGCAGCTTGGGTGGGACTAGCGTCACAGATACGCAGTATTTT. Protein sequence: CASSLGGTSVTDTQYF.

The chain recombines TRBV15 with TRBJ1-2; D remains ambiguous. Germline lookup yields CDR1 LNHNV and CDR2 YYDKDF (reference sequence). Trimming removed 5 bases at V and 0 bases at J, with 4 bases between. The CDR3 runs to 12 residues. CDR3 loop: CATSHSNYGYTF. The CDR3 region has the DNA TGTGCCACCAGCCATTCTAACTATGGCTACACCTTC. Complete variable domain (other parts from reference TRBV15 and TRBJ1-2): DAMVIQNPRYQVTQFGKPVTLSCSQTLNHNVMYWYQQKSSQAPKLLFHYYDKDFNNEADTPDNFQSRRPNTSFCFLDIRSPGLGDTAMYLCATSHSNYGYTFGSGTRLTVV.

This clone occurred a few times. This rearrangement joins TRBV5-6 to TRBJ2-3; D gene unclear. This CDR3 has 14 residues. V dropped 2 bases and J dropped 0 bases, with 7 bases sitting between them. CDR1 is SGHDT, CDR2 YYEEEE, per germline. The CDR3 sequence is CASSFSSSTDTQYF. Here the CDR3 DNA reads TGTGCCAGCAGCTTCTCCTCTAGCACAGATACGCAGTATTTT. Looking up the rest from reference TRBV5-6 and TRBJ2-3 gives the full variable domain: DAGVTQSPTHLIKTRGQQVTLRCSPKSGHDTVSWYQQALGQGPQFIFQYYEEEERQRGNFPDRFSGHQFPNYSSELNVNALLLGDSALYLCASSFSSSTDTQYFGPGTRLTVL.

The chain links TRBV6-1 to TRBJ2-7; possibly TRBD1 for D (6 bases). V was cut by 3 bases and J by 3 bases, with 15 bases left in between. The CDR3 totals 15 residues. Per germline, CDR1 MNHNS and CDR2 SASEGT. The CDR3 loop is CASSDQPGHSYEQYF. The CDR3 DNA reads TGTGCCAGCAGTGACCAACCGGGACATAGCTACGAGCAGTACTTC.

The CDR3 nucleotides are TGTGCCAGCAGCTTGGGAGGGGGGCTCCAAGAGACCCAGTACTTC. As protein: CASSLGGGLQETQYF. The V call is TRBV5-6, the J call TRBJ2-5; either TRBD1 or TRBD2 may supply D (6 bases each). V was trimmed by 0 bases and J by 1 base, leaving 10 bases between them. The V gene's germline CDR1 is SGHDT and CDR2 YYEEEE. CDR3 size: 15 residues.

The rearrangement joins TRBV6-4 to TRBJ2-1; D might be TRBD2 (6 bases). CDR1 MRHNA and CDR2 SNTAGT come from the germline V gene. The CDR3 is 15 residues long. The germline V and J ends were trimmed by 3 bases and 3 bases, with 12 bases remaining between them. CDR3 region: CASSEGAGHYNEQFF. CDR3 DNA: TGTGCCAGCAGTGAAGGGGCGGGGCACTACAATGAGCAGTTCTTC.

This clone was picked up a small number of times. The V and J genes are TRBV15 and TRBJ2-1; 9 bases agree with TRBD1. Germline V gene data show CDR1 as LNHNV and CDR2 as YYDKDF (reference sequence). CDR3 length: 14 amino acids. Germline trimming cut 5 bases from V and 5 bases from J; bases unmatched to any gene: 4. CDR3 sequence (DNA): TGTGCCACCAGCGTCCGGGACAGGGACAATGAGCAGTTCTTC. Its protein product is CATSVRDRDNEQFF.

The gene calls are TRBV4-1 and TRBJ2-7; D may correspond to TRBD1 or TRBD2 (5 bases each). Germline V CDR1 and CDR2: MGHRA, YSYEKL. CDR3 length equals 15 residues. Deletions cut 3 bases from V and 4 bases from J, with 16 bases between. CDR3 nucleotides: TGCGCCAGCAGCCAGGGGACCGGCTGGGTATACGAGCAGTACTTC. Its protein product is CASSQGTGWVYEQYF.

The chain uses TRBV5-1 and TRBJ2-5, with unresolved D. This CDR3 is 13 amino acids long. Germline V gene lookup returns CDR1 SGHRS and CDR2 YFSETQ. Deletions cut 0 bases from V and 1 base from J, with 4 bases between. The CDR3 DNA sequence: TGCGCCAGCAGCTTGGTCCCCCAAGAGACCCAGTACTTC. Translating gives CASSLVPQETQYF.

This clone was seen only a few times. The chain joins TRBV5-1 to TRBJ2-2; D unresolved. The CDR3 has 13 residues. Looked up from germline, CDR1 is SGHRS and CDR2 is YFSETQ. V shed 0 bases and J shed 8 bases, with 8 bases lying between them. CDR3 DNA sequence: TGCGCCAGCAGCTTGGCCGTGGCGGGGGAGCTGTTTTTT. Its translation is CASSLAVAGELFF.

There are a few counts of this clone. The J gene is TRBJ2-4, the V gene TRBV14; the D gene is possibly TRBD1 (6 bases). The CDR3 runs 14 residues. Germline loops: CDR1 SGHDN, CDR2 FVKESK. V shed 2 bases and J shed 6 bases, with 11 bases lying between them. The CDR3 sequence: CASSQSLGANIQYF. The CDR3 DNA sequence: TGTGCCAGCAGCCAATCGCTGGGGGCAAACATTCAGTACTTC.

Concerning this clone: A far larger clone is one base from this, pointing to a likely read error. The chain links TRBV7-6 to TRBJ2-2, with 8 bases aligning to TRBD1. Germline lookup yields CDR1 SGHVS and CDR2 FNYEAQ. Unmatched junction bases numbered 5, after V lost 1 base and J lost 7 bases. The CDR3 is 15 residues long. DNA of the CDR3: TGTGCCAGCAGCTTAGATCAGGGGGCGGGCGGGGAGCTGTTTTTT. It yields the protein CASSLDQGAGGELFF.

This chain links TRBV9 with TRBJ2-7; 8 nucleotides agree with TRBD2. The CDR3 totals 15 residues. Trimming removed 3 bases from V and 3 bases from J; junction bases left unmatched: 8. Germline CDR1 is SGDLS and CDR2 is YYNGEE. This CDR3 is CASSATGLVGYEQYF. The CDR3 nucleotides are TGTGCCAGCAGCGCTACGGGACTAGTAGGCTACGAGCAGTACTTC. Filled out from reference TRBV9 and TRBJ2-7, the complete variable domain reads DSGVTQTPKHLITATGQRVTLRCSPRSGDLSVYWYQQSLDQGLQFLIQYYNGEERAKGNILERFSAQQFPDLHSELNLSSLELGDSALYFCASSATGLVGYEQYFGPGTRLTVT.

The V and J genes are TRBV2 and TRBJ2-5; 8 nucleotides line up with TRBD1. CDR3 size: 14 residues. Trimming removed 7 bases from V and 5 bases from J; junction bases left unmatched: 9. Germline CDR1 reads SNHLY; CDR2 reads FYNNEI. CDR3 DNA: TGTGCCAGCAATAGAGACAGGGGCGGCGAGACCCAGTACTTC. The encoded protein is CASNRDRGGETQYF.

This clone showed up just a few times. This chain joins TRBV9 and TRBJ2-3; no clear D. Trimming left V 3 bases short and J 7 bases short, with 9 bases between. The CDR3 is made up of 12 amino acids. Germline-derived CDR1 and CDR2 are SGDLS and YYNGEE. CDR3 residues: CASSGSPNTQYF. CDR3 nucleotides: TGTGCCAGCAGCGGGTCGCCGAATACGCAGTATTTT.

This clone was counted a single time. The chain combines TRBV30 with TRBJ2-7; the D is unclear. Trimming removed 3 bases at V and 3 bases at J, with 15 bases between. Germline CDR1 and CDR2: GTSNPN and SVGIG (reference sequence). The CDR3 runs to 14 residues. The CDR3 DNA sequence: TGTGCCTGGAGCTCGGCGCGAAACCTCTACGAGCAGTACTTC. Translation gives CAWSSARNLYEQYF.

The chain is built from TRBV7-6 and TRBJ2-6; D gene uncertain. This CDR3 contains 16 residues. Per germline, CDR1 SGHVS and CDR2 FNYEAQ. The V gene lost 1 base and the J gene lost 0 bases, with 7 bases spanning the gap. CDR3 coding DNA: TGTGCCAGCAGCTTAGGCCAAATCTCTGGGGCCAACGTCCTGACTTTC. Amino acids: CASSLGQISGANVLTF.

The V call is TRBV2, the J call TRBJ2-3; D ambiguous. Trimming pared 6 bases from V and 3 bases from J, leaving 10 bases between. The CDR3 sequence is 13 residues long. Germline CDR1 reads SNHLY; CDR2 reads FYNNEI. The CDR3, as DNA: TGTGCCAGCAGCGAGCTCAGGACAGATACGCAGTATTTT. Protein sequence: CASSELRTDTQYF.